These 10 T cell receptor beta chains were all obtained from the same sample, sequenced in a study of T cell repertoires in cytomegalovirus infection. For these TCRs, the target antigens are not known. Each CDR3 protein gets one entry after TCRdb re-called the reads with MiXCR. The table includes some 920,000 distinct CDR3 sequences, approximately 33% detected once. The sample consisted of cultured CD8+ T cells from PBMCs, taken from culture after CMV antigen stimulation. These receptors were obtained from a human donor in good health (CMV status not recorded). Some clones in this sample may be carry-over from other donors' samples.

The rearrangement links TRBV4-1 to TRBJ2-7; D is perhaps TRBD2 (5 bases). Germline V gene data show CDR1 as MGHRA and CDR2 as YSYEKL. The germline V and J ends were trimmed by 2 bases and 0 bases, with 11 bases remaining between them. The CDR3 covers 15 residues. The CDR3 region is CASSQRPGNSYEQYF. CDR3 DNA sequence: TGCGCCAGCAGCCAACGTCCGGGGAACTCCTACGAGCAGTACTTC.

V gene TRBV27 combines with J gene TRBJ2-7; D remains ambiguous. Germline CDR1 is MNHEY and CDR2 is SMNVEV (reference sequence). This CDR3 has 13 amino acids. The ends were cut back, 5 bases at V and 4 bases at J, with 12 bases in the middle. CDR3 residues: CASSLQDGYEQYV. The CDR3 bases are TGTGCCAGCAGTCTCCAGGACGGATACGAGCAGTACGTC.

The chain combines TRBV6-1 with TRBJ1-1; 7 bases are shared with TRBD1. With V trimmed by 9 bases and J by 1 base, 8 bases remained unmatched. CDR3 length: 14 amino acids. Germline values: CDR1 MNHNS, CDR2 SASEGT. CDR3 sequence: CASCGWTGNTEAFF. In DNA form, the CDR3 reads TGTGCCAGTTGCGGATGGACAGGGAACACTGAAGCTTTCTTT.

V is TRBV20-1 and J is TRBJ2-2; D is undetermined. CDR3 length equals 16 residues. V lost 0 bases to trimming and J lost 4 bases, with 15 bases between them. The germline gives CDR1 DFQATT, CDR2 SNEGSKA (reference sequence). The CDR3 loop is CSARDRGLGLTGELFF. CDR3 DNA: TGCAGTGCTAGAGATCGCGGTCTAGGCCTCACCGGGGAGCTGTTTTTT.

In its sample, this clonotype was seen many times. The chain uses TRBV6-1 and TRBJ2-3, with TRBD1 matching 8 bases. The germline V gene has CDR1 MNHNS and CDR2 SASEGT. This CDR3 contains 18 residues. Germline trimming cut 3 bases from V and 3 bases from J; bases unmatched to any gene: 14. The CDR3 nucleotides read TGTGCCAGCAGTGACCAAGACAACGGACAGGGTAGGACAGATACGCAGTATTTT. Translated: CASSDQDNGQGRTDTQYF.

This clonotype appeared a few times. This chain uses TRBV5-1 with TRBJ2-1; TRBD1 matches 7 bases. The germline V gene has CDR1 SGHRS and CDR2 YFSETQ. The CDR3 is made up of 15 amino acids. The V segment lost 6 bases and the J segment 2 bases; nucleotides outside the gene matches: 8. The DNA for the CDR3 is TGCGCCAGCACCGAGACAGGGAGTCCCTACAATGAGCAGTTCTTC. It codes for CASTETGSPYNEQFF.

This clonotype was observed a few times. The gene calls are TRBV4-1 and TRBJ2-7, with 7 bases fitting TRBD1. Trimming took 0 bases from V and 4 from J; bases not matched to a gene: 3. CDR3 size: 14 residues. CDR1 is MGHRA, CDR2 YSYEKL, per germline. In DNA, the CDR3 is TGCGCCAGCAGCCAAGATGGGACAGAGTACGAGCAGTACTTC. Residues: CASSQDGTEYEQYF.

As DNA, the CDR3 is TGTGCCAGCAGTAACAGGGGAAATAGGGAGACCCAGTACTTC. Its translation: CASSNRGNRETQYF. The chain couples TRBV28 to TRBJ2-5; 7 positions agree with TRBD1. Germline CDR1 and CDR2: MDHEN and SYDVKM. Trimming cost V 5 bases and J 5 bases; bases outside gene matches: 8. The CDR3 is 14 residues long.

In this sample, this clonotype turned up a few times. The V and J genes are TRBV20-1 and TRBJ2-7; 8 positions agree with TRBD2. Germline V gene data show CDR1 as DFQATT and CDR2 as SNEGSKA (reference sequence). CDR3 length: 15 residues. The V and J ends lost 2 bases and 3 bases, in that order; junction bases with no gene match: 9. CDR3 protein: CSARSLTSVDYEQYF. DNA of the CDR3: TGCAGTGCTAGATCCCTGACTAGCGTTGACTACGAGCAGTACTTC.

This chain uses TRBV2 with TRBJ1-2; D ambiguous. This CDR3 comprises 15 residues. V lost 8 bases, J lost 4 bases, and 20 bases lay in between. The germline CDR1 and CDR2 sequences are SNHLY and FYNNEI. CDR3 region: CASSSTRGGTYGYTF. CDR3 bases: TGTGCCAGCTCTTCCACCCGGGGAGGTACCTATGGCTACACCTTC.